This TCR beta chain is drawn from a study of OX40 agonist ivuxolimab in advanced cancers. Study overall: At under 85% male, the cohort had a mean age of about 60 years, ranging from 23 to 79. Findings and limits, study-wide: CD8+ T cells (on average) carried more expanded clones than CD4+ T cells. Clonal expansion from baseline to week 6 occurred in both CD4+ and CD8+ T cells.

Note on this clone: Its antigen is unknown.

Profiling relied on immunoSEQ multiplex PCR, and the TCRdb table lists in-frame clones only, not all of them. The table has 45,000 to 60,000 clones, roughly nine tenths seen once. The material was CD4+ or CD8+ T cells sorted from blood, obtained in a trial of the OX40 agonist ivuxolimab. The TCR sequence derives from an adult with an advanced solid tumor such as melanoma, head and neck, liver or kidney cancer.

CDR3: CASSLSGEETQYF. The CDR3, as DNA: TGTGCCAGCAGCTTATCGGGGGAAGAGACCCAGTACTTC. The chain carries TRBV7-9 and TRBJ2-5; D may be TRBD2 (6 bases). The ends were cut back, 2 bases at V and 3 bases at J, with 7 bases in the middle. The CDR3 spans 13 residues. CDR1 SEHNR and CDR2 FQNEAQ come from the germline V gene (reference sequence). Filled out from reference TRBV7-9 and TRBJ2-5, the complete variable domain reads DTGVSQNPRHKITKRGQNVTFRCDPISEHNRLYWYRQTLGQGPEFLTYFQNEAQLEKSRLLSDRFSAERPKGSFSTLEIQRTEQGDSAMYLCASSLSGEETQYFGPGTRLLVL.